A single sample is the source of the 18 T cell receptor beta chains below, sequenced in a study of vaccination and CD4 T cells after COVID-19 (dated by TCRdb to the early 2020s). The library was built by means of PCR. Reads for this sample came from an Illumina iSeq 100. DNA from cultured CD4+ T cells underwent TCR sequencing with the Oncomine TCR Beta short-read assay at the Johns Hopkins FTIC core. Using fastp trimming at Q25 and MiXCR clonotype assembly, TCRdb reanalyzed the public sequencing data and kept in-frame beta chains. Rows are combined by CDR3 protein, so each entry shows the most common genes and DNA. This sample holds nearly 10,000 distinct CDR3 sequences; around 40% were observed only once. Jointly, the top ten make up around 12% of the sample. The antigens these receptors bind are not known. The meaning of the sample's treatment or condition label: approximately nine-day PBMC culture with coronavirus spike peptide pools or control peptides (ViraFEST assay). CD4+ T cells from unexposed donors were collected before the COVID-19 pandemic (2011-2018).

The sample consisted of CD4+ T cells from blood, cultured in vitro. The source is a human donor in good health.

This clonotype was detected a few times. This CDR3 is CATSTRTVSNTGELFF. For the CDR3, the DNA is TGTGCCACCAGCACGAGGACGGTTTCGAACACCGGGGAGCTGTTTTTT. The chain carries TRBV15 and TRBJ2-2; D not resolved. The germline V and J ends were trimmed by 4 bases and 0 bases, with 12 bases remaining between them. In germline, CDR1 is LNHNV, CDR2 YYDKDF (reference sequence). The CDR3 length is 16 residues.

The chain employs TRBV7-2 and TRBJ1-1; 10 bases align to TRBD1. The V segment lost 5 bases and the J segment 1 base; nucleotides outside the gene matches: 7. Germline loops: CDR1 SGHTA, CDR2 FQGNSA. This CDR3 has 16 residues. CDR3 amino acids: CASSARQGAGNTEAFF. Here the CDR3 DNA reads TGTGCCAGCAGCGCTCGACAGGGGGCCGGGAACACTGAAGCTTTCTTT.

This clonotype has only a few counts. J is TRBJ1-1 and V is TRBV6-1; tentative D call: TRBD1 (5 bases). The CDR3 totals 11 residues. Germline CDR1 MNHNS, CDR2 SASEGT. Trimming removed 6 bases from V and 6 bases from J, with 8 bases in between. The CDR3 sequence: CASSRQPEAFF. The DNA of the CDR3 is TGTGCCAGCAGCCGACAGCCTGAAGCTTTCTTT.

CDR3 sequence: CATATREGSKNIQYF. In DNA form, the CDR3 reads TGCGCCACAGCCACCCGAGAGGGGTCCAAAAACATTCAGTACTTC. The rearrangement links TRBV10-1 to TRBJ2-4, with D possibly being TRBD1 or TRBD2 (5 bases each). V was clipped by 10 bases and J by 2 bases, with 18 bases between them. The CDR3 sequence is 15 residues long. Germline-derived CDR1 and CDR2 are WNHNN and SYGVQD (reference sequence).

This clonotype was picked up a small number of times. The gene calls are TRBV9 and TRBJ1-2; D remains ambiguous. The CDR3 is 12 residues long. Trimming removed 2 bases at V and 10 bases at J, with 12 bases between. CDR1 is SGDLS, CDR2 YYNGEE, per germline. In DNA, the CDR3 is TGTGCCAGCAGCGTCACTACGGGCTCCTACACCTTC. Encoded protein: CASSVTTGSYTF.

The gene calls are TRBV27 and TRBJ2-7, with 7 bases that match TRBD2. Losses at the gene ends were 3 bases for V and 2 bases for J; bases not matched to a gene: 1. This CDR3 has 13 amino acids. CDR1 MNHEY and CDR2 SMNVEV come from the germline V gene (reference sequence). DNA of the CDR3: TGTGCCAGCAGTTTCCGGGGGGCCTACGAGCAGTACTTC. Translation: CASSFRGAYEQYF.

This clonotype was seen a handful of times. This sequence joins TRBV27 and TRBJ1-1; tentative D call: TRBD1 (5 bases). The CDR3 covers 15 residues. V lost 4 bases, J lost 4 bases, and 16 bases lay in between. Germline CDR1 and CDR2: MNHEY and SMNVEV (reference sequence). The CDR3: CASSSPGFGGTEAFF. In DNA, the CDR3 is TGTGCCAGCAGTTCACCGGGATTCGGGGGCACTGAAGCTTTCTTT.

The chain uses TRBV7-9 and TRBJ2-7; D may be TRBD1 or TRBD2 (6 bases each). Germline CDR1 SEHNR, CDR2 FQNEAQ (reference sequence). With 10 bases removed from V and 4 bases from J, the gap between germline ends came to 17 bases. This CDR3 has 13 amino acids. CDR3 amino acids: CAIGGTRIYEQYF. For the CDR3, the DNA is TGTGCCATAGGGGGGACAAGAATTTACGAGCAGTACTTC.

CDR3 residues: CSASKTSGGTSYEQYF. CDR3 DNA: TGCAGTGCTAGTAAGACTAGCGGGGGAACGTCTTACGAGCAGTACTTC. The gene calls are TRBV20-1 and TRBJ2-7, with 12 bases that match TRBD2. CDR3 length: 16 residues. V trimming: 3 bases; J trimming: 4 bases; junction bases outside the gene matches: 10. Germline values: CDR1 DFQATT, CDR2 SNEGSKA (reference sequence).

CDR3 sequence (DNA): TGTGCCAGCACCCTTGGGTGGAATGAGCAGTTCTTC. Translation: CASTLGWNEQFF. The chain links TRBV28 to TRBJ2-1, with D unresolved. Germline CDR1 MDHEN, CDR2 SYDVKM. This CDR3 spans 12 amino acids. V was trimmed by 7 bases and J by 7 bases, leaving 11 bases between them.

This chain links TRBV6-2 or TRBV6-3 with TRBJ1-5; D gene unclear. The V gene's germline CDR1 is MNHEY and CDR2 SVGEGT. The CDR3 extends over 16 amino acids. V was cut by 0 bases and J by 0 bases, with 9 bases left in between. CDR3 bases: TGTGCCAGCAGTTACTCGATATCCGTTAGCAATCAGCCCCAGCATTTT. It encodes CASSYSISVSNQPQHF.

The CDR3 DNA reads as TGTGCCAGCGGAGGGGGGAGCTCCTACAATGAGCAGTTCTTC. As protein: CASGGGSSYNEQFF. V is TRBV6-2 or TRBV6-3 and J is TRBJ2-1; either TRBD1 or TRBD2 may fit D (6 bases each). This CDR3 comprises 14 residues. Germline CDR1 MNHEY, CDR2 SVGEGT. V lost 8 bases and J 0 bases, leaving 11 bases between the germline ends.

The chain joins TRBV7-2 to TRBJ2-7, with a tentative D call TRBD2 (5 bases). The CDR3 is 12 amino acids. Per germline, CDR1 SGHTA and CDR2 FQGNSA. The V end was cut by 5 bases, the J end by 7 bases, with 12 bases between. CDR3 bases: TGTGCCAGCAGCGGTGCTCGGGGTGAGCAGTACTTC. Residues: CASSGARGEQYF.

This clonotype has only a few counts. The chain has TRBV6-1 and TRBJ2-5; unclear D gene. Looked up from germline, CDR1 is MNHNS and CDR2 is SASEGT. CDR3 length: 10 residues. V lost 6 bases and J lost 6, with 5 bases in between. The CDR3 nucleotides are TGTGCCAGCAGATGGCAGACCCAGTACTTC. This encodes CASRWQTQYF.

The chain couples TRBV2 to TRBJ2-1; D may be TRBD1 (7 bases). The CDR3 extends over 14 amino acids. From germline, CDR1 is SNHLY and CDR2 FYNNEI. With 4 bases removed from V and 16 bases from J, the gap between germline ends came to 23 bases. The CDR3 coding sequence is TGTGCCAGCAGTGGCGGGACAGCCAGATTCGGGGAATTCTTC. Translation: CASSGGTARFGEFF.

This chain joins TRBV7-2 and TRBJ2-3; 9 bases agree with TRBD2. Germline assignment: CDR1 SGHTA and CDR2 FQGNSA. There are 13 residues in the CDR3. V was pared by 5 bases and J by 9 bases, with 6 bases of the junction left unmatched. CDR3 DNA: TGTGCCAGCAGCACCAGCGGGGGGAGAACGCAGTATTTT. Encoded protein: CASSTSGGRTQYF.

CDR3 amino acids: CASSLVGTGGSWDTEAFF. For the CDR3, the DNA is TGTGCCAGCAGCTTAGTAGGGACAGGGGGCTCCTGGGACACTGAAGCTTTCTTT. V gene TRBV7-2 combines with J gene TRBJ1-1, with 12 bases aligning to TRBD1. With V trimmed by 1 base and J by 3 bases, 9 bases remained unmatched. The germline V gene has CDR1 SGHTA and CDR2 FQGNSA. The CDR3 has 18 residues.

There are a few counts of this clonotype. The chain uses TRBV29-1 and TRBJ1-2; D is possibly TRBD1 (6 bases). CDR1 SQVTM and CDR2 ANQGSEA come from the germline V gene. This CDR3 is 12 amino acids long. Trimming removed 4 bases from V and 1 base from J, with 7 bases in between. CDR3 DNA sequence: TGCAGCGTTGTAGGGGGTAACTATGGCTACACCTTC. This sequence encodes CSVVGGNYGYTF.